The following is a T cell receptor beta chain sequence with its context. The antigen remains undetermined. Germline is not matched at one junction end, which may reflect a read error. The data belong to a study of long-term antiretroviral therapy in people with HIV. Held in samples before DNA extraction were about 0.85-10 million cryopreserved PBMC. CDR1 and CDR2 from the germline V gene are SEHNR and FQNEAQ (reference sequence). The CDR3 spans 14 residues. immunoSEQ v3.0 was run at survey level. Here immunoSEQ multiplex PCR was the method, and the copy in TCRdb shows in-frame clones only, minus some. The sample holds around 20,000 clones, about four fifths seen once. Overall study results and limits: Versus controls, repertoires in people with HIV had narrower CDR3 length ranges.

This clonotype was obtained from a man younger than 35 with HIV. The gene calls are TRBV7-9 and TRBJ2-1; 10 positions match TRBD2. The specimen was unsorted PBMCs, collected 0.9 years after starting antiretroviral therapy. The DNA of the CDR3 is TGTGCCAGCAACTTAGCGGGGGGCTACAATGAGCAGTTCTTC. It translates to CASNLAGGYNEQFF.